This TCR beta chain was sequenced for a study of T cells in Graves' hyperthyroidism and ophthalmopathy. Germline V gene sequence: CDR1 LGHNA, CDR2 YNFKEQ. CDR3 length: 16 amino acids. V gave up 0 bases and J gave up 6 bases; unmatched junction bases: 7. The CDR3 regions of TCR beta were amplified from RNA transcripts. HTBI primers were used for first-round RT-PCR of the TCR CDR3. TCRdb processed the multiplex PCR reads anew with MiXCR; each CDR3 protein has one entry. The top ten clones hold over 12% of a sample with hundreds of thousands of distinct CDR3 sequences, 15% to 17% of them seen once. This clonotype was recorded at least ten times. Antigen specificity is unknown. Regarding the study as a whole: Most thyroid clonotypes that were expanded above 0.001 also turned up in blood.

Uncontrolled infection, other autoimmune disease, pregnancy and lactation each barred patients from inclusion. Based on clinical symptoms, serum thyroxine and TRAb, thyroid ultrasound and orbital computed tomography, diagnoses were reached. Sequencing was done on a sample of blood. This chain joins TRBV4-2 and TRBJ2-3, with 9 positions matching TRBD2. This TCR came from a woman younger than 30 with Graves' hyperthyroidism. CDR3 coding DNA: TGTGCCAGCAGCCAAGATCATCAGCGGGGGGTGGATACGCAGTATTTT. Encoded protein: CASSQDHQRGVDTQYF.